These 15 T cell receptor beta chains came from one sample sequenced in a study of blood T cell repertoires in COVID-19. Assay: immunoSEQ multiplex PCR; the TCRdb copy retains only in-frame clones and omits some. The data contain approximately 530,000 clones, 85% to 90% of them singletons. Sequenced input: peripheral blood. The receptors shown here come from a woman aged 50 to 65 with COVID-19, enrolled during active disease.

V usage is TRBV19 and J usage is TRBJ1-5; perhaps TRBD1 as D (6 bases). The CDR3 covers 15 residues. Germline lookup yields CDR1 LNHDA and CDR2 SQIVND (reference sequence). With 3 bases removed from V and 1 base from J, the gap between germline ends came to 10 bases. CDR3 sequence: CASSMGTLSNQPQHF. CDR3 nucleotide sequence: TGTGCCAGTAGTATGGGGACACTGAGCAATCAGCCCCAGCATTTT.

The chain has TRBV6-5 and TRBJ1-5, with TRBD1 identical over 8 bases. Trimming removed 9 bases from V and 3 bases from J; junction bases left unmatched: 10. From germline, CDR1 is MNHEY and CDR2 SVGAGI. There are 15 residues in the CDR3. The CDR3 loop is CASRTGTGNNQPQHF. The CDR3 DNA reads as TGTGCCAGTAGAACCGGGACAGGCAACAATCAGCCCCAGCATTTT.

The V gene is TRBV5-6, the J gene TRBJ2-2, with TRBD1 matching over 10 bases. With 4 bases clipped from V and 7 bases from J, the junction kept 4 bases outside the gene matches. Germline-derived CDR1 and CDR2 are SGHDT and YYEEEE. The CDR3 is 14 residues long. CDR3 protein: CASSGGQGIGELFF. The CDR3 coding sequence is TGTGCCAGCAGCGGGGGACAGGGGATCGGGGAGCTGTTTTTT.

The J gene is TRBJ1-2, the V gene TRBV3-1 (or the pseudogene TRBV3-2), with D perhaps matching TRBD1 (6 bases). The CDR3 has 13 residues. The germline CDR1 and CDR2 sequences are LGHDT and YNNKEL (reference sequence). Trimming took off 8 bases at V and 4 bases at J, with 14 bases between the two ends. Written as DNA, the CDR3 is TGTGCCAGCCTCGGGGGGGCGGGCTATGGCTACACCTTC. It encodes CASLGGAGYGYTF.

This chain joins TRBV2 and TRBJ2-7; possibly TRBD2 for D (5 bases). CDR3 size: 11 residues. V was cut by 5 bases and J by 7 bases, with 9 bases left in between. Germline assignment: CDR1 SNHLY and CDR2 FYNNEI. The CDR3 is CASSPSGEQYF. As DNA, the CDR3 is TGTGCCAGCAGTCCCTCGGGGGAGCAGTACTTC.

The J gene is TRBJ2-3, the V gene TRBV6-1; TRBD2 matches at 7 bases. With 4 bases clipped from V and 3 bases from J, the junction kept 13 bases outside the gene matches. Germline values: CDR1 MNHNS, CDR2 SASEGT. This CDR3 has 17 amino acids. CDR3: CASSARLAVSGTDTQYF. The CDR3 bases are TGTGCCAGCAGTGCGCGGCTAGCGGTTTCGGGTACAGATACGCAGTATTTT.

The gene calls are TRBV2 and TRBJ1-1; TRBD1 agrees at 8 bases. Per germline, CDR1 SNHLY and CDR2 FYNNEI. V was clipped by 5 bases and J by 4 bases; unmatched bases: 6. The CDR3 totals 14 residues. CDR3 protein: CASSRGQERTEAFF. The CDR3, as DNA: TGTGCCAGCAGTCGGGGACAGGAGCGCACTGAAGCTTTCTTT.

This chain joins TRBV19 and TRBJ1-2, with D perhaps matching TRBD1 (6 bases). Trimming took 6 bases from V and 6 from J, leaving 17 bases between them. CDR3 size: 14 residues. Germline CDR1 LNHDA, CDR2 SQIVND (reference sequence). CDR3 coding DNA: TGTGCCAGTAGCTGGACAGCTCTCGCCGATGGCTACACCTTC. It specifies CASSWTALADGYTF.

The chain uses TRBV25-1 and TRBJ1-1; 8 positions agree with TRBD1. The CDR3 covers 12 residues. V shed 11 bases and J 10 bases; nucleotides not matched to a gene: 12. Looked up from germline, CDR1 is MGHDK and CDR2 is SYGVNS. CDR3 loop: CASSRTGRGAFF. The CDR3 DNA reads TGTGCCTCCTCAAGGACAGGGCGGGGAGCTTTCTTT.

V and J are TRBV5-1 and TRBJ2-5, with D possibly being TRBD2 (5 bases). Germline V gene lookup returns CDR1 SGHRS and CDR2 YFSETQ. The ends were cut back, 0 bases at V and 2 bases at J, with 11 bases in the middle. CDR3 length: 15 amino acids. CDR3 amino acids: CASSLVSWEQETQYF. CDR3 sequence (DNA): TGCGCCAGCAGCTTGGTTTCATGGGAGCAAGAGACCCAGTACTTC.

This chain connects TRBV9 to TRBJ2-1; the match to TRBD2 covers 10 bases. The germline gives CDR1 SGDLS, CDR2 YYNGEE. The V and J ends lost 7 bases and 3 bases, in that order; junction bases with no gene match: 4. The CDR3 extends over 14 amino acids. CDR3 amino acids: CASGPSGGYNEQFF. The CDR3 DNA follows: TGTGCCAGCGGACCTAGCGGGGGCTACAATGAGCAGTTCTTC.

The V gene is TRBV28, the J gene TRBJ2-6; tentatively, D is TRBD1 (6 bases). V gave up 7 bases and J gave up 0 bases, with 16 bases separating them. The germline CDR1 and CDR2 sequences are MDHEN and SYDVKM. The CDR3 has 17 amino acids. The CDR3 DNA reads as TGTGCCAGCATTCCTTGGGGACACAACTCTGGGGCCAACGTCCTGACTTTC. It translates to CASIPWGHNSGANVLTF.

In its sample, this clone was seen a few times. The V call is TRBV2, the J call TRBJ1-2; 7 nucleotides match TRBD1. The germline V gene encodes CDR1 SNHLY and CDR2 FYNNEI. The CDR3 extends over 14 amino acids. V shed 11 bases, J shed 2 bases, and the junction held 11 bases outside the gene matches. The CDR3 loop reads CAYSDRAPNYGYTF. Here the CDR3 DNA reads TGTGCCTACTCCGACAGGGCCCCAAACTATGGCTACACCTTC.

The rearrangement uses TRBV6-5 and TRBJ1-1; D not certain. The V end was cut by 6 bases, the J end by 5 bases, with 13 bases between. CDR1 is MNHEY and CDR2 is SVGAGI in the germline V gene. CDR3 length: 13 amino acids. CDR3 region: CASSAEAWTEAFF. CDR3 DNA sequence: TGTGCCAGCAGCGCCGAGGCGTGGACTGAAGCTTTCTTT.

The chain couples TRBV28 to TRBJ2-6; D gene uncertain. V lost 4 bases and J lost 0, with 13 bases in between. Germline V gene lookup returns CDR1 MDHEN and CDR2 SYDVKM. The CDR3 has 17 residues. CDR3 DNA: TGTGCCAGCAGTTCGGCAGGTCCTGTCTCTGGGGCCAACGTCCTGACTTTC. Residues: CASSSAGPVSGANVLTF. Full variable domain (missing parts from reference TRBV28 and TRBJ2-6): DVKVTQSSRYLVKRTGEKVFLECVQDMDHENMFWYRQDPGLGLRLIYFSYDVKMKEKGDIPEGYSVSREKKERFSLILESASTNQTSMYLCASSSAGPVSGANVLTFGAGSRLTVL.